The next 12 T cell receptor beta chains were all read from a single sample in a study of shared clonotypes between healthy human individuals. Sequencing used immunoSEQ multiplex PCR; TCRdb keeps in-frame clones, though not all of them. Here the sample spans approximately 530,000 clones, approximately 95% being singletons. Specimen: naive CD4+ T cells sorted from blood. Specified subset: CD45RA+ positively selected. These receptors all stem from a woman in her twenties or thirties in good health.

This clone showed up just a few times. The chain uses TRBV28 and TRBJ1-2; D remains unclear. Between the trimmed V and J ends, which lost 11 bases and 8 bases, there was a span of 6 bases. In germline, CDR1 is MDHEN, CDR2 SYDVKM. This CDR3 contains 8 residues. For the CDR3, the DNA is TGTGCCCCCGCGGGCTACACCTTC. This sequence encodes CAPAGYTF.

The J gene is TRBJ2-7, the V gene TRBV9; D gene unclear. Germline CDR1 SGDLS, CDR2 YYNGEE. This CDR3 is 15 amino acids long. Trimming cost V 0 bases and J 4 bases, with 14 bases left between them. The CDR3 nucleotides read TGTGCCAGCAGCGTAGCTCTTGAAGGGTTTTACGAGCAGTACTTC. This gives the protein CASSVALEGFYEQYF.

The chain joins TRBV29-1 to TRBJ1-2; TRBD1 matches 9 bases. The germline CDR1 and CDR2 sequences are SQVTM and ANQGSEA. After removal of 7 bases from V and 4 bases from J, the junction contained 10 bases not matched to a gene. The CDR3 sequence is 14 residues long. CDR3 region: CSALQGAGGYGYTF. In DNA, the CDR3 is TGCAGCGCCTTACAGGGGGCCGGGGGCTATGGCTACACCTTC. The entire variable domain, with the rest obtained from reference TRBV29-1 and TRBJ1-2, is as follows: SAVISQKPSRDICQRGTSLTIQCQVDSQVTMMFWYRQQPGQSLTLIATANQGSEATYESGFVIDKFPISRPNLTFSTLTVSNMSPEDSSIYLCSALQGAGGYGYTFGSGTRLTVV.

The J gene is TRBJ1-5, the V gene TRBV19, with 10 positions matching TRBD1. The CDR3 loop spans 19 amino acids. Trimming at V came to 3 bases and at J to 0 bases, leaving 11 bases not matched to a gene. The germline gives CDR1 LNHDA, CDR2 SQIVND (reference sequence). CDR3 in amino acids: CASSMDWGTGALSNQPQHF. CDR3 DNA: TGTGCCAGTAGTATGGACTGGGGGACAGGGGCTCTTAGCAATCAGCCCCAGCATTTT.

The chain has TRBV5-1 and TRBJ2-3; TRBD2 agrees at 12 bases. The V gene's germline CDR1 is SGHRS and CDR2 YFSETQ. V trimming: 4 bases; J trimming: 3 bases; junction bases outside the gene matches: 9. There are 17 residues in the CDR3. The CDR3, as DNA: TGCGCCAGCAGCCGCGGACTAGCGGGAAGGGGTACAGATACGCAGTATTTT. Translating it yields CASSRGLAGRGTDTQYF.

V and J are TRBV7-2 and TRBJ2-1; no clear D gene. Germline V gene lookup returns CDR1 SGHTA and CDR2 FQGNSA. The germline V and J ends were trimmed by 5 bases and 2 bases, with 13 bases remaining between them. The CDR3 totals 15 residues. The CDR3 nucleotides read TGTGCCAGCAGCCGGACCTATAGGACCTACAATGAGCAGTTCTTC. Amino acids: CASSRTYRTYNEQFF.

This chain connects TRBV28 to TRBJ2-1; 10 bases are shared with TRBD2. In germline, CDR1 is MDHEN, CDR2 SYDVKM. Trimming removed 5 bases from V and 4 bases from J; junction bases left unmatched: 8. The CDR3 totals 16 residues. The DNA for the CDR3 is TGTGCCAGCAGTAAATACACTAGCGGGGAATACAATGAGCAGTTCTTC. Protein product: CASSKYTSGEYNEQFF.

CDR3 in DNA: TGCGCCAGCAGCTCGCCCGGGGAGGGCAATCAGCCCCAGCATTTT. Translation: CASSSPGEGNQPQHF. The chain couples TRBV4-1 to TRBJ1-5; D is uncertain. V lost 5 bases and J lost 2, with 13 bases in between. The CDR3 is made up of 15 amino acids. The germline V gene encodes CDR1 MGHRA and CDR2 YSYEKL.

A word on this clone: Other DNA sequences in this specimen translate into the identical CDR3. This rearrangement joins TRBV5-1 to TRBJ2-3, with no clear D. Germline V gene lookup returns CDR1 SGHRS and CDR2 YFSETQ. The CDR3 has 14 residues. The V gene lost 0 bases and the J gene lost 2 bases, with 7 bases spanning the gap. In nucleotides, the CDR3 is TGCGCCAGCAGCTTGGACTCGTCCACAGATACGCAGTATTTT. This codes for CASSLDSSTDTQYF.

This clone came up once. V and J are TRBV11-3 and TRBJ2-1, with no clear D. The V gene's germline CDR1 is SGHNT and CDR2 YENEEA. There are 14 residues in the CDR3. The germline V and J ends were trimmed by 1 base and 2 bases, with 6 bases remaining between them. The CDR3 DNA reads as TGTGCCAGCAGCTTAGTCGTACCCTACAATGAGCAGTTCTTC. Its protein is CASSLVVPYNEQFF. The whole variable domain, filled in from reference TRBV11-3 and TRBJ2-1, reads EAGVVQSPRYKIIEKKQPVAFWCNPISGHNTLYWYLQNLGQGPELLIRYENEEAVDDSQLPKDRFSAERLKGVDSTLKIQPAELGDSAVYLCASSLVVPYNEQFFGPGTRLTVL.

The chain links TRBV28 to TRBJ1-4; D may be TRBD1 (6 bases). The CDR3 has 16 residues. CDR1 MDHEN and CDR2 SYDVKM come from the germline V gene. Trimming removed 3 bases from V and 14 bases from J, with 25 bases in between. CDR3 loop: CASSFSHPGDRVRLFF. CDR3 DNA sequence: TGTGCCAGCAGTTTTAGTCACCCAGGGGACCGGGTACGGCTGTTTTTT.

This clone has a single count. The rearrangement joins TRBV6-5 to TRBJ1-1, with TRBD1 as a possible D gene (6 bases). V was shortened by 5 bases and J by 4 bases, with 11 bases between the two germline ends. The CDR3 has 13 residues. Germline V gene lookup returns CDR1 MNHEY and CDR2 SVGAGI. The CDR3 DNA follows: TGTGCCAGCAGTAATGGACAGTCCACTGAAGCTTTCTTT. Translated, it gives CASSNGQSTEAFF.